A single T cell receptor (beta chain) is shown here with its context. Antigen unknown. Libraries were prepared by immunoSEQ multiplex PCR; TCRdb keeps only in-frame clonotypes and omits some of them. The profile shows 2,100,000 or so clones, almost 96% of them singletons. The data stem from a study of shared clonotypes between healthy human individuals. Whole-study context: Each donor had three CD4 naive, three CD4 memory, two CD8 naive and one CD8 memory plate. General study results and limits: Represented genetic and exposure-history diversity was restricted by having few donors.

Deletions cut 1 base from V and 4 bases from J, with 15 bases between. CDR3 length equals 16 residues. Germline assignment: CDR1 LNHDA and CDR2 SQIVND (reference sequence). The sample comprised naive CD4+ T cells sorted from blood. Regarding subset: CD45RA+ positively selected. The genes are TRBV19 and TRBJ2-3, with D possibly matching TRBD2 (6 bases). This TCR was recovered from a man younger than 35 in good health. CDR3 in amino acids: CASSIGPGDRADTQYF. CDR3 nucleotides: TGTGCCAGTAGTATAGGGCCGGGGGATAGGGCAGATACGCAGTATTTT.